This TCR beta chain is from a study of shared clonotypes between healthy human individuals. About the research overall: A couple of women and a few men aged 18 to 49 made up the donors. Per donor, three plates held CD4 naive cells, three held CD4 memory, two held CD8 naive and one held CD8 memory.

Study conclusions and caveats: Clonotypes that were shared across a handful of donors made up 4.5% to 5% of naive CD4 clonotypes.

Several immunoSEQ plates held equal portions of the genomic DNA taken from each subset. Sequencing was performed with immunoSEQ multiplex PCR; in TCRdb, only in-frame clones are kept and a portion is missing. This table has a few million clones, around 94% appearing once. CDR1 and CDR2 (germline): MNHEY, SVGAGI. V was cut by 6 bases and J by 8 bases, with 13 bases left in between. The CDR3 is 12 residues long. Comments on this clone: The antigen remains undetermined.

The clonotype was recovered from a young man in good health. The chain joins TRBV6-5 to TRBJ1-2, with a possible D match to TRBD1 (6 bases). Specimen: naive CD4+ T cells sorted from blood. Subset specified: CD45RA+ positively selected. The CDR3 nucleotides read TGTGCCAGCAGGGAACAGGGAGTCGGCTACACCTTC. This translates into CASREQGVGYTF.